The clone carrying this T cell receptor (beta chain) was seen many times. No antigen is known for it. These data belong to a study of CD8+CD57+ T cells in acquired aplastic anemia. Study at large: Sorting CD4+ and CD8+ cells gave DNA averaging 3.2 ug. Findings and limits, study-wide: No significant difference in CD8+ Simpson's diversity was found between patients and controls.

Profiles of TCR beta VDJ and CDR3 were generated from a genomic DNA template. In TCRdb, the reads were re-called with MiXCR into one record per CDR3 protein. The table includes 200,000 to 250,000 distinct CDR3 sequences, almost 50% detected once. Individuals selected for sequencing had exhibited CD8+CD57+ cell expansion on flow cytometry. Receipt of therapy had not occurred in any patient by the time of blood sampling. The germline CDR1 and CDR2 sequences are SGHNT and YYREEE (reference sequence). J was trimmed by 3 bases and V by 5 bases; bases with no gene match: 9. This CDR3 has 15 amino acids. The sequencing input was sorted CD4+, CD8+, or CD8+CD57+ T cells (not recorded which) from PBMCs. The TCR originated in a human donor with aplastic anemia. The rearrangement joins TRBV5-4 to TRBJ2-5; TRBD1 aligns across 8 bases. The CDR3 here is CASSYGRGREETQYF. The CDR3 bases are TGTGCCAGCAGTTACGGCAGGGGGCGGGAAGAGACCCAGTACTTC.